Listed here are 4 T cell receptor beta chains from one sample, sequenced in a study of CD8 T cells in ankylosing spondylitis. Findings and limits, study-wide: Within ankylosing spondylitis blood, a TCR beta motif made up of seven to nine highly homologous variants appeared to be characteristic.

TCRdb re-analysed the 5' RACE reads in MiXCR, keeping a single row per CDR3 protein. The table lists over 600,000 distinct CDR3 sequences, 15% to 20% of them singletons. No antigens are known for them. Material for sequencing was blood, either unsorted or a sorted T cell fraction (not recorded which). These receptor sequences come from a male donor with ankylosing spondylitis.

This clonotype was counted only a few times. The V gene is TRBV12-3 or TRBV12-4, the J gene TRBJ1-1; weak D call: TRBD1 (5 bases). The CDR3 is 14 residues long. Trimming took off 9 bases at V and 1 base at J, with 15 bases between the two ends. The CDR3 DNA reads as TGTGCCAGTACGGCCGGGACGGGGAACACTGAAGCTTTCTTT. It encodes CASTAGTGNTEAFF.

This clonotype came up a few times. V gene TRBV29-1 combines with J gene TRBJ1-1, with a tentative D call TRBD1 (5 bases). CDR1 is SQVTM, CDR2 ANQGSEA, per germline. V was shortened by 5 bases and J by 4 bases, with 8 bases between the two germline ends. CDR3 length: 11 amino acids. The CDR3 bases are TGCAGCGTTTTTGGGGGCACTGAAGCTTTCTTT. This sequence encodes CSVFGGTEAFF.

This clonotype appeared a single time. The rearrangement links TRBV11-3 to TRBJ2-2; 8 nucleotides line up with TRBD2. J gave up 6 bases and V 3 bases, and 6 bases lay outside the gene matches. The CDR3 has 15 amino acids. The germline V gene has CDR1 SGHNT and CDR2 YENEEA. CDR3 amino acids: CASSFNGLAAGELFF. CDR3 coding DNA: TGTGCCAGCAGCTTCAATGGACTAGCTGCCGGGGAGCTGTTTTTT.

This clonotype appeared many times. The chain carries TRBV20-1 and TRBJ2-1; perhaps TRBD2 as D (5 bases). This CDR3 spans 11 amino acids. CDR1 and CDR2 (germline): DFQATT, SNEGSKA (reference sequence). V lost 2 bases to trimming and J lost 6 bases, with 5 bases between them. This CDR3 reads CSARRGNEQFF. In DNA form, the CDR3 reads TGCAGTGCTAGACGGGGCAATGAGCAGTTCTTC.